The table lists the clone carrying this T cell receptor (beta chain) with many counts. The antigen is undetermined. Relying on iRepertoire HTBI primers and Arm-PCR of CDR3 regions, the team built TCR beta libraries. TCRdb called the multiplex PCR reads again in MiXCR, with one record for every CDR3 protein. The table has 350,000 to 500,000 distinct CDR3 sequences, around a fifth seen once. Specified time point: persistent/refractory GD, antithyroid drugs over 5 years with positive TRAb. Construction of the TCR library relied on RNA isolated from PBMCs. EDTA tubes were used for drawing roughly 9 milliliters of peripheral blood. This sample stems from a study of regulatory T cells in long-lasting Graves disease. Study-level points and caveats: Relative to new patients (roughly 970), persistent patients exhibited greater sharing of public clonotypes (around 3,000).

The sequence derives from a female donor with Graves disease. The sample consisted of peripheral blood mononuclear cells (PBMCs), taken when the disease was refractory, from a patient treated with antithyroid drugs.

For the CDR3, the DNA is TGTGCCAGCAGTTACCAACAGGGGGCCTACGAGCAGTACTTC. This codes for CASSYQQGAYEQYF. V and J are TRBV12-3 or TRBV12-4 and TRBJ2-7, with 8 bases identical to TRBD1. The CDR3 consists of 14 residues. The junction had 4 bases not matched to a gene; V was cut back by 4 bases and J by 2 bases.